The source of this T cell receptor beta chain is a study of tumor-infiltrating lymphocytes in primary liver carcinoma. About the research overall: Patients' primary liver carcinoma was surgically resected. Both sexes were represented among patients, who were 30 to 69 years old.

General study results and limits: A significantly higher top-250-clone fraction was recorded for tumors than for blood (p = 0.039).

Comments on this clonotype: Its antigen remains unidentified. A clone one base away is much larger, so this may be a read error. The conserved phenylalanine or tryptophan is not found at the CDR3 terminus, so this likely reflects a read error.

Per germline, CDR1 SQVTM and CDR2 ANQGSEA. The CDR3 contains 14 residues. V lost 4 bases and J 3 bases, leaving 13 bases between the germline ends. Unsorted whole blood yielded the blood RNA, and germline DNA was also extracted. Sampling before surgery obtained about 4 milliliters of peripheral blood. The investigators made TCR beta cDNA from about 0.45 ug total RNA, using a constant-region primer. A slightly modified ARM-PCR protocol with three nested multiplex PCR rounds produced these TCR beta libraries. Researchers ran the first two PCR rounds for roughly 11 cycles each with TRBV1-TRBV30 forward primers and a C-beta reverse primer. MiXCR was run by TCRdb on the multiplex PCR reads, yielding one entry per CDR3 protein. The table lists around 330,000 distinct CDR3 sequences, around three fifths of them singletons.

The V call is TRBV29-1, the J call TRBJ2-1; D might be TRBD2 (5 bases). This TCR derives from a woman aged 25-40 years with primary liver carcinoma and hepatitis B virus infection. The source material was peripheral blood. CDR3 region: CSVGEAEFYNEQFL. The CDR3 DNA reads TGCAGCGTTGGTGAAGCGGAGTTCTACAATGAGCAGTTCTTA.